This passage covers 15 T cell receptor beta chains from one sample sequenced in a study of regulatory T cells in long-lasting Graves disease. Both iRepertoire HTBI primers and Arm-PCR of CDR3 regions were used to build the TCR beta libraries. TCRdb re-called the multiplex PCR reads through MiXCR, storing one row per CDR3 protein. This table holds approximately 400,000 distinct CDR3 sequences, roughly 20% found once. As to time point: persistent/refractory GD, antithyroid drugs over 5 years with positive TRAb. Following extraction of RNA from PBMCs, that RNA was used to make the TCR library. The starting material was peripheral blood mononuclear cells (PBMCs), obtained when the disease was refractory, from a patient treated with antithyroid drugs. Receptor source: a female donor with Graves disease.

The chain has TRBV12-3 or TRBV12-4 and TRBJ1-5, with 7 bases identical to TRBD1. The length of the CDR3 is 18 residues. Trimming took 4 bases from V and 4 from J; bases not matched to a gene: 16. The CDR3 loop reads CASSSATGFLSGNQPQHF. CDR3 DNA sequence: TGTGCCAGCAGTTCGGCGACAGGGTTTCTGTCGGGGAATCAGCCCCAGCATTTT.

This clonotype has a count of ten or more. The CDR3 coding sequence is TGTGCCAGCAGCGAAGCGACAGCACGAAATCAGCCCCAGCATTTT. It specifies CASSEATARNQPQHF. V is TRBV27 and J is TRBJ1-5; possibly TRBD1 for D (5 bases). This CDR3 is 15 amino acids long. Trimming stripped 6 bases from V and 4 bases from J, with 16 bases between. CDR1 is MNHEY, CDR2 SMNVEV, per germline (reference sequence).

Of note for this clonotype: Germline is not matched at one junction end, which may reflect a read error. The CDR3 region is CSARMGHGNTEASF. The CDR3 coding sequence is TGCAGTGCTAGAATGGGACACGGGAACACTGAAGCTTCCTTT. The rearrangement joins TRBV20-1 to TRBJ1-1; maybe TRBD1 (6 bases). Looked up from germline, CDR1 is DFQATT and CDR2 is SNEGSKA (reference sequence). The CDR3 is 14 amino acids.

This clonotype has at least ten counts. The rearrangement links TRBV2 to TRBJ2-5; weak D call: TRBD2 (6 bases). Germline V gives CDR1 SNHLY, CDR2 FYNNEI. V lost 6 bases and J lost 3, with 17 bases in between. The CDR3 length is 15 residues. CDR3 region: CASSVTGTPKETQYF. The CDR3 bases are TGTGCCAGCAGCGTTACCGGGACTCCCAAAGAGACCCAGTACTTC.

The table lists this clonotype with many counts. V usage is TRBV15 and J usage is TRBJ1-1; D ambiguous. Germline assignment: CDR1 LNHNV and CDR2 YYDKDF (reference sequence). V lost 1 base to trimming and J lost 0 bases, with 6 bases between them. CDR3 size: 14 residues. CDR3 region: CATSRAGLNTEAFF. The CDR3 DNA sequence: TGTGCCACCAGCAGAGCCGGGTTGAACACTGAAGCTTTCTTT.

As for this clonotype: A much larger clone differs by one base, so this may be a read error. The gene calls are TRBV12-5 and TRBJ1-2, with 8 bases aligning to TRBD1. The CDR3 is 15 amino acids. Per the germline V gene, CDR1 is LGHNT and CDR2 is FRNRAP. The CDR3 spells CASGLRAGGVRGYAF. In nucleotides, the CDR3 is TGTGCTAGTGGTTTGAGGGCAGGGGGCGTCAGAGGCTACGCCTTC.

This clonotype was counted at least ten times. The V and J genes are TRBV5-5 and TRBJ2-7, with D possibly TRBD2 on 6 matching bases. Per the germline V gene, CDR1 is SGHKS and CDR2 is YYEKEE (reference sequence). The CDR3 sequence is 14 residues long. Trimming shortened V by 5 bases and J by 1 base, and 13 bases separated the two germline ends. The CDR3 loop reads CASRNGLPSYEQYF. The CDR3 region has the DNA TGTGCCAGCAGAAATGGACTACCATCCTACGAGCAGTACTTC. Filled out from reference TRBV5-5 and TRBJ2-7, the complete variable domain reads DAGVTQSPTHLIKTRGQQVTLRCSPISGHKSVSWYQQVLGQGPQFIFQYYEKEERGRGNFPDRFSARQFPNYSSELNVNALLLGDSALYLCASRNGLPSYEQYFGPGTRLTVT.

This clonotype was picked up many times. The V call is TRBV2, the J call TRBJ2-5; the match to TRBD2 covers 7 bases. The germline CDR1 and CDR2 sequences are SNHLY and FYNNEI. The junction had 6 bases not matched to a gene; V was cut back by 6 bases and J by 5 bases. The CDR3 has 13 residues. DNA of the CDR3: TGTGCCAGCAGGGCGGGAGCAGGGGAGACCCAGTACTTC. Translation: CASRAGAGETQYF.

The chain is built from TRBV28 and TRBJ2-1; D possibly corresponds to TRBD1 (5 bases). CDR3 size: 15 residues. Germline CDR1 is MDHEN and CDR2 is SYDVKM. Trimming took off 3 bases at V and 8 bases at J, with 17 bases between the two ends. CDR3 sequence: CASSFASGFFDEQFF. The CDR3 region has the DNA TGTGCCAGCAGTTTTGCGTCAGGGTTTTTCGATGAGCAGTTCTTC.

This clonotype was seen at least ten times. The rearrangement links TRBV30 to TRBJ1-2, with D possibly matching TRBD1 (5 bases). Trimming cost V 6 bases and J 8 bases, with 16 bases left between them. The length of the CDR3 is 12 residues. Germline V gene lookup returns CDR1 GTSNPN and CDR2 SVGIG (reference sequence). The CDR3 coding sequence is TGTGCCTGTCGGGACGGCGTTAAAGGCTACACCTTC. It encodes CACRDGVKGYTF. Full variable domain (rest looked up from reference TRBV30 and TRBJ1-2): SQTIHQWPATLVQPVGSPLSLECTVEGTSNPNLYWYRQAAGRGLQLLFYSVGIGQISSEVPQNLSASRPQDRQFILSSKKLLLSDSGFYLCACRDGVKGYTFGSGTRLTVV.

This clonotype has at least ten counts. V and J are TRBV18 and TRBJ2-5, with no clear D. V lost 3 bases, J lost 5 bases, and 13 bases lay in between. This CDR3 is 14 amino acids long. Germline V lookup: CDR1 KGHSH, CDR2 LQKENI. For the CDR3, the DNA is TGTGCCAGCTCACCGCCAGTTGGGCAGGAGACCCAGTACTTC. Its translation is CASSPPVGQETQYF.

J is TRBJ2-7 and V is TRBV6-2 or TRBV6-3, with D possibly matching TRBD1 (6 bases). The ends were cut back, 3 bases at V and 3 bases at J, with 15 bases in the middle. Germline-derived CDR1 and CDR2 are MNHEY and SVGEGT. The CDR3 is made up of 15 amino acids. Written as DNA, the CDR3 is TGTGCCAGCAGTTATGTTGGGGGCCGAATCTACGAGCAGTACTTC. Amino acids: CASSYVGGRIYEQYF.

This clonotype was seen at least ten times. The chain has TRBV10-3 and TRBJ2-5; 9 bases line up with TRBD2. From germline, CDR1 is ENHRY and CDR2 SYGVKD. The CDR3 contains 15 residues. With V trimmed by 3 bases and J by 5 bases, 7 bases remained unmatched. The CDR3 coding sequence is TGTGCCATCAGTGACCTAGCGGGGATGAAGGAGACCCAGTACTTC. Translated, it gives CAISDLAGMKETQYF.

This clonotype was counted between two and nine times. The chain's CDR3 is CASSPGTAPYGYTF. The CDR3 region has the DNA TGCGCCAGCAGCCCGGGGACAGCCCCGTATGGCTACACCTTC. This sequence joins TRBV4-3 and TRBJ1-2; 7 bases match TRBD1. CDR3 length equals 14 residues. Trimming removed 4 bases from V and 5 bases from J; junction bases left unmatched: 7. CDR1 is LGHNA, CDR2 YSLEER, per germline.

This clonotype was seen only a few times. V and J are TRBV6-2 or TRBV6-3 and TRBJ2-6, with D tentatively TRBD1 (6 bases). In germline, CDR1 is MNHEY, CDR2 SVGEGT. The CDR3 spans 15 residues. V shed 8 bases and J shed 6 bases, with 17 bases lying between them. The CDR3 reads CASSDTGTLANVLTF. DNA of the CDR3: TGTGCCAGCTCAGATACAGGGACACTGGCCAACGTCCTGACTTTC.